This TCR beta chain was retrieved from a study of cytomegalovirus exposure and HLA in healthy donors. Study-level findings and limits: Listed as cytomegalovirus-associated were around 160 TCR beta chains.

Remarks on this clone: What it recognizes is unknown.

The PCR made use of 60 Vbeta and 13 Jbeta primers. Produced via immunoSEQ multiplex PCR; TCRdb's table is partial and in-frame only. The sample shows some 200,000 clones, roughly three quarters of them seen only once. This CDR3 has 16 residues. After removal of 5 bases from V and 2 bases from J, the junction contained 6 bases not matched to a gene. Germline V gene sequence: CDR1 SGHTA, CDR2 FQGNSA. Sequencing was done on a sample of PBMCs. The genes are TRBV7-2 and TRBJ2-7, with 13 bases fitting TRBD2. The clonotype was recovered from a man aged 50 to 59 in good health and CMV-seronegative. For the CDR3, the DNA is TGTGCCAGCAGCCCCCTCACTAGCGGGAGGGCCTACGAGCAGTACTTC. This codes for CASSPLTSGRAYEQYF. The whole variable domain, remainder taken from reference TRBV7-2 and TRBJ2-7, is GAGVSQSPSNKVTEKGKDVELRCDPISGHTALYWYRQSLGQGLEFLIYFQGNSAPDKSGLPSDRFSAERTGGSVSTLTIQRTQQEDSAVYLCASSPLTSGRAYEQYFGPGTRLTVT.